The 14 T cell receptor beta chains given below trace back to one sample, sequenced in a study of blood T cells in healthy people across ages. A second roughly 6 to 11 cycle PCR used barcoded and J-beta primers. MiXCR, applied by TCRdb to the 5' RACE reads, yields one record per CDR3 protein. The table lists 2 million or so distinct CDR3 sequences, around 48% of them singletons. Sequenced input: blood. All receptors derive from a woman between 35 and 50 years old in good health.

The CDR3 DNA is TGCGCCAGCAGCTTGGGCGACACGGTAACCAACTATGGCTACACCTTC. This sequence encodes CASSLGDTVTNYGYTF. The chain employs TRBV5-1 and TRBJ1-2; D ambiguous. The CDR3 is 16 residues long. The V gene lost 0 bases and the J gene lost 2 bases, with 14 bases spanning the gap. Germline V gives CDR1 SGHRS, CDR2 YFSETQ.

The V and J genes are TRBV27 and TRBJ2-4; 11 nucleotides line up with TRBD2. The J call is doubtful: the DNA matches TRBJ2-7 better. The germline gives CDR1 MNHEY, CDR2 SMNVEV (reference sequence). There are 15 residues in the CDR3. This CDR3 reads CASSSKTSGTYEQYF. The CDR3 DNA follows: TGTGCCAGCAGTTCAAAGACTAGCGGGACCTACGAGCAGTACTTC.

The chain links TRBV6-2 or TRBV6-3 to TRBJ2-7; TRBD2 agrees at 8 bases. The CDR3 sequence is 13 residues long. V lost 7 bases to trimming and J lost 1 base; unmatched junction nucleotides: 3. CDR1 and CDR2 (germline): MNHEY, SVGEGT. CDR3 sequence reads: CASNPGGSYEQYF. CDR3 sequence (DNA): TGTGCCAGCAACCCGGGAGGGTCCTACGAGCAGTACTTC.

This sequence joins TRBV9 and TRBJ1-6; D gene unclear. The CDR3 runs 14 residues. Between the trimmed V and J ends, which lost 0 bases and 7 bases, there was a span of 8 bases. Germline V gives CDR1 SGDLS, CDR2 YYNGEE. The CDR3 sequence is CASSVGPENSPLHF. DNA of the CDR3: TGTGCCAGCAGCGTAGGCCCGGAGAATTCACCCCTCCACTTT. Full variable domain (rest looked up from reference TRBV9 and TRBJ1-6): DSGVTQTPKHLITATGQRVTLRCSPRSGDLSVYWYQQSLDQGLQFLIQYYNGEERAKGNILERFSAQQFPDLHSELNLSSLELGDSALYFCASSVGPENSPLHFGNGTRLTVT.

The V call is TRBV29-1, the J call TRBJ2-3, with TRBD2 matching over 7 bases. Germline assignment: CDR1 SQVTM and CDR2 ANQGSEA. The CDR3 has 11 amino acids. J lost 6 bases, V lost 6 bases, and 3 bases had no gene match. CDR3 DNA: TGCAGCGTCTACGGGGGGGATACGCAGTATTTT. Amino acid sequence: CSVYGGDTQYF.

V is TRBV20-1 and J is TRBJ2-3, with 7 nucleotides matching TRBD2. Germline V gene lookup returns CDR1 DFQATT and CDR2 SNEGSKA (reference sequence). With V trimmed by 2 bases and J by 2 bases, 4 bases remained unmatched. The CDR3 sequence is 14 residues long. The CDR3 nucleotides are TGCAGTGCTAGAAGCGGGACTACCACAGATACGCAGTATTTT. Translation: CSARSGTTTDTQYF.

This chain joins TRBV28 and TRBJ2-7; D assignment may be TRBD1 or TRBD2 (5 bases each). Germline V lookup: CDR1 MDHEN, CDR2 SYDVKM. Trimming shortened V by 6 bases and J by 7 bases, and 16 bases separated the two germline ends. The CDR3 contains 13 residues. This chain's CDR3 is CASRPGARGEQYF. CDR3 nucleotide sequence: TGTGCCAGCAGACCCGGGGCCAGAGGGGAGCAGTACTTC.

The chain links TRBV29-1 to TRBJ1-2, with TRBD1 as a possible D gene (5 bases). The V gene's germline CDR1 is SQVTM and CDR2 ANQGSEA. The CDR3 consists of 11 residues. V dropped 4 bases and J dropped 8 bases, with 11 bases sitting between them. The CDR3, as DNA: TGCAGCGTTGGTGCAGGGAGGGGCTACACCTTC. Amino acids: CSVGAGRGYTF. Using reference TRBV29-1 and TRBJ1-2 for the parts outside the CDR3, the full variable domain is SAVISQKPSRDICQRGTSLTIQCQVDSQVTMMFWYRQQPGQSLTLIATANQGSEATYESGFVIDKFPISRPNLTFSTLTVSNMSPEDSSIYLCSVGAGRGYTFGSGTRLTVV.

There are a few counts of this clonotype. V usage is TRBV4-3 and J usage is TRBJ2-3, with D hard to call. Germline V lookup: CDR1 LGHNA, CDR2 YSLEER. The V gene lost 0 bases and the J gene lost 3 bases, with 10 bases spanning the gap. The CDR3 totals 15 residues. CDR3 residues: CASSQESEKTDTQYF. DNA for the CDR3: TGCGCCAGCAGCCAAGAGTCTGAGAAAACAGATACGCAGTATTTT.

V and J are TRBV6-6 and TRBJ2-3; 10 bases map to TRBD2. The CDR3 covers 15 residues. V dropped 7 bases and J dropped 3; count of bases not matched to a gene: 7. Germline CDR1 reads MNHNY; CDR2 reads SVGAGI (reference sequence). CDR3 bases: TGTGCCAGCACCGCAGCGGGGGGGCGGACAGATACGCAGTATTTT. Protein sequence: CASTAAGGRTDTQYF.

This clonotype was seen a few times. This sequence joins TRBV28 and TRBJ1-4; D remains ambiguous. Germline loops: CDR1 MDHEN, CDR2 SYDVKM. CDR3 size: 14 residues. V lost 2 bases, J lost 8 bases, and 12 bases lay in between. DNA of the CDR3: TGTGCCAGCAGTTTAAGGAGATTGGGAGAAAAACTGTTTTTT. Translating it yields CASSLRRLGEKLFF.

The V and J genes are TRBV6-1 and TRBJ1-6, with D unclear. CDR3 size: 10 residues. V dropped 10 bases and J dropped 9 bases, with 7 bases sitting between them. Germline CDR1 MNHNS, CDR2 SASEGT. The CDR3 DNA sequence: TGTGCCACCGGCGGTTCACCCCTCCACTTT. Protein: CATGGSPLHF.

This clonotype was seen a single time. The genes are TRBV18 and TRBJ2-7, with D unresolved. Germline V gene lookup returns CDR1 KGHSH and CDR2 LQKENI. The length of the CDR3 is 16 residues. V was pared by 6 bases and J by 7 bases, with 25 bases between. CDR3 in amino acids: CASSSPGTARLNEQYF. CDR3 sequence (DNA): TGTGCCAGCTCGAGTCCTGGAACAGCTCGTCTCAATGAGCAGTACTTC.

The chain has TRBV29-1 and TRBJ2-7; D gene unclear. The J call is uncertain, as TRBJ2-5 better fits the DNA end. The CDR3 extends over 11 amino acids. Per germline, CDR1 SQVTM and CDR2 ANQGSEA. The CDR3 loop is CSHRMAGTQYF. CDR3 nucleotide sequence: TGCAGCCATAGGATGGCCGGGACCCAGTACTTC.